Listed here are 14 T cell receptor beta chains from one sample, sequenced in a study of blood T cell repertoires in COVID-19. The method was immunoSEQ multiplex PCR; TCRdb's version includes in-frame clones alone and lacks a portion of them. The sample shows fewer than 600,000 clones, approximately 90% of them seen only once. Sample: PBMCs or T cells enriched from blood (not recorded which). The origin of the receptors is a woman aged 40-49 years who had recovered from COVID-19.

The rearrangement joins TRBV19 to TRBJ1-1; 7 bases line up with TRBD1. V trimming: 6 bases; J trimming: 2 bases; junction bases outside the gene matches: 6. CDR1 is LNHDA and CDR2 is SQIVND in the germline V gene (reference sequence). The CDR3 length is 14 residues. The CDR3 DNA reads TGTGCCAGTAGGAGAGGGGGCCAAAACACTGAAGCTTTCTTT. This gives the protein CASRRGGQNTEAFF.

This clone was detected once. The rearrangement uses TRBV10-3 and TRBJ1-6, with 7 nucleotides matching TRBD1. V shed 4 bases and J 10 bases; nucleotides not matched to a gene: 10. Per the germline V gene, CDR1 is ENHRY and CDR2 is SYGVKD. The CDR3 length is 15 residues. The CDR3 here is CAISVSDRESSPLHF. CDR3 sequence (DNA): TGTGCCATCAGTGTCTCCGACAGGGAGTCATCACCCCTCCACTTT.

J is TRBJ2-1 and V is TRBV4-2; 9 bases agree with TRBD2. After removal of 2 bases from V and 6 bases from J, the junction contained 8 bases not matched to a gene. This CDR3 has 16 residues. Germline CDR1 and CDR2: LGHNA and YNFKEQ. The CDR3 DNA sequence: TGTGCCAGCAGCCAATCAAGCGGGAGGACTTTCAATGAGCAGTTCTTC. This gives the protein CASSQSSGRTFNEQFF.

CDR3 protein: CAISGTGDNSPLHF. CDR3 DNA sequence: TGTGCCATCAGCGGGACAGGGGATAATTCACCCCTCCACTTT. V gene TRBV10-3 combines with J gene TRBJ1-6, with 10 bases aligning to TRBD1. The CDR3 length is 14 residues. Looked up from germline, CDR1 is ENHRY and CDR2 is SYGVKD. V lost 6 bases and J lost 5; bases outside the gene matches: 1.

The V and J genes are TRBV11-3 and TRBJ2-6; TRBD1 matches at 7 bases. CDR3 size: 18 residues. The germline gives CDR1 SGHNT, CDR2 YENEEA. With 4 bases clipped from V and 0 bases from J, the junction kept 9 bases outside the gene matches. The CDR3 sequence: CASSSGTAVPSGANVLTF. CDR3 nucleotides: TGTGCCAGCAGCTCCGGGACAGCAGTTCCCTCTGGGGCCAACGTCCTGACTTTC. The variable domain in full, completed from reference TRBV11-3 and TRBJ2-6, reads EAGVVQSPRYKIIEKKQPVAFWCNPISGHNTLYWYLQNLGQGPELLIRYENEEAVDDSQLPKDRFSAERLKGVDSTLKIQPAELGDSAVYLCASSSGTAVPSGANVLTFGAGSRLTVL.

The rearrangement links TRBV3-1 (or the pseudogene TRBV3-2) to TRBJ2-3, with D possibly TRBD2 on 6 matching bases. In germline, CDR1 is LGHDT, CDR2 YNNKEL (reference sequence). Trimming took 5 bases from V and 0 from J, leaving 18 bases between them. This CDR3 spans 17 amino acids. DNA for the CDR3: TGTGCCAGCAGCAATACGGCGGGGACGGAAAGCACAGATACGCAGTATTTT. The encoded protein is CASSNTAGTESTDTQYF.

The chain has TRBV4-2 and TRBJ2-1, with 8 bases aligning to TRBD2. CDR3 size: 15 residues. V was clipped by 1 base and J by 2 bases; unmatched bases: 1. Germline V gene lookup returns CDR1 LGHNA and CDR2 YNFKEQ. CDR3 bases: TGTGCCAGCAGCCAAGGACTAGCGACCTACAATGAGCAGTTCTTC. Translation: CASSQGLATYNEQFF.

This clone was recorded only once. The chain carries TRBV27 and TRBJ1-5, with TRBD1 identical over 9 bases. Trimming removed 3 bases from V and 1 base from J; junction bases left unmatched: 4. This CDR3 region has 16 residues. The germline CDR1 and CDR2 sequences are MNHEY and SMNVEV (reference sequence). In DNA form, the CDR3 reads TGTGCCAGCAGTTTCACCGGGACAGGGAGCAATCAGCCCCAGCATTTT. It encodes CASSFTGTGSNQPQHF.

This chain links TRBV7-2 with TRBJ2-1; TRBD1 is a possible D gene (6 bases). This CDR3 spans 19 amino acids. The V end was cut by 2 bases, the J end by 2 bases, with 22 bases between. CDR1 is SGHTA, CDR2 FQGNSA, per germline. CDR3 amino acids: CASSLYVPGTGFPYNEQFF. In DNA, the CDR3 is TGTGCCAGCAGCTTATACGTGCCGGGAACAGGGTTCCCCTACAATGAGCAGTTCTTC.

This chain connects TRBV30 to TRBJ1-5; the D gene is possibly TRBD1 (6 bases). Trimming left V 5 bases short and J 6 bases short, with 14 bases between. The CDR3 extends over 13 amino acids. Germline V gene data show CDR1 as GTSNPN and CDR2 as SVGIG (reference sequence). CDR3 sequence (DNA): TGTGCCTGGGCTTCCCAGGGGAGTCAGCCCCAGCATTTT. Protein sequence: CAWASQGSQPQHF. The full variable domain, completed using reference TRBV30 and TRBJ1-5, is SQTIHQWPATLVQPVGSPLSLECTVEGTSNPNLYWYRQAAGRGLQLLFYSVGIGQISSEVPQNLSASRPQDRQFILSSKKLLLSDSGFYLCAWASQGSQPQHFGDGTRLSIL.

This chain connects TRBV6-5 to TRBJ1-5, with D hard to call. The V and J ends lost 8 bases and 6 bases respectively, with 11 bases between them. This CDR3 is built from 12 residues. CDR1 and CDR2 from the germline V gene are MNHEY and SVGAGI. This CDR3 reads CASGRVRQPQHF. In DNA, the CDR3 is TGTGCCAGCGGGAGGGTTCGTCAGCCCCAGCATTTT.

The chain carries TRBV11-3 and TRBJ2-1, with 12 bases fitting TRBD1. Trimming cost V 0 bases and J 8 bases; bases outside gene matches: 5. The CDR3 is made up of 16 amino acids. Germline-derived CDR1 and CDR2 are SGHNT and YENEEA. The CDR3 is CASSLEGTGGSDEQFF. In DNA, the CDR3 is TGTGCCAGCAGCTTAGAGGGGACAGGGGGCAGCGATGAGCAGTTCTTC.

The chain couples TRBV24-1 to TRBJ1-1; TRBD1 matches at 8 bases. J gave up 3 bases and V 5 bases, and 4 bases lay outside the gene matches. CDR3 size: 14 residues. The germline V gene encodes CDR1 KGHDR and CDR2 SFDVKD. The DNA of the CDR3 is TGTGCCACCAGTGCTGCAGGGGGCCACACTGAAGCTTTCTTT. Amino acid sequence: CATSAAGGHTEAFF.

V usage is TRBV5-6 and J usage is TRBJ1-2, with D tentatively TRBD1 (6 bases). This CDR3 has 16 residues. Trimming left V 4 bases short and J 4 bases short, with 20 bases between. Germline lookup yields CDR1 SGHDT and CDR2 YYEEEE. For the CDR3, the DNA is TGTGCCAGCAGCCTTCTTAGGGGACAAGGGGGCTATGGCTACACCTTC. This encodes CASSLLRGQGGYGYTF.